Following are 20 T cell receptor beta chains from one sample sequenced in a study of cytomegalovirus exposure and HLA in healthy donors. The study ran its PCR with 60 Vbeta and 13 Jbeta primers. The data were produced by immunoSEQ multiplex PCR, yet TCRdb's version contains in-frame clones alone and is incomplete. The top ten hold roughly 1.6% of the sample, which has about 59,000 clones, 65% to 90% seen once. Sequenced: PBMCs. These receptors originate from a human donor in good health.

CDR3 in DNA: TGTGCCAGCGGCGGGACTAGCGGGAGTGGTTACAATGAGCAGTTCTTC. Translated, it gives CASGGTSGSGYNEQFF. V usage is TRBV4-2 and J usage is TRBJ2-1, with 14 bases that match TRBD2. V shed 8 bases, J shed 4 bases, and the junction held 7 bases outside the gene matches. Germline lookup yields CDR1 LGHNA and CDR2 YNFKEQ. This CDR3 is built from 16 residues.

This chain links TRBV2 with TRBJ2-1, with D perhaps TRBD1 (5 bases). This CDR3 has 15 amino acids. V shed 5 bases and J shed 6 bases, with 17 bases lying between them. Germline lookup yields CDR1 SNHLY and CDR2 FYNNEI. DNA for the CDR3: TGTGCCAGCAGTTTGACTTATGGGGCAGGCAATGAGCAGTTCTTC. The encoded protein is CASSLTYGAGNEQFF.

This chain uses TRBV30 with TRBJ1-3, with D uncertain. CDR1 GTSNPN and CDR2 SVGIG come from the germline V gene (reference sequence). There are 19 residues in the CDR3. V was cut by 0 bases and J by 1 base, with 22 bases left in between. The CDR3 sequence: CAWSVSSERVHLSGNTIYF. For the CDR3, the DNA is TGTGCCTGGAGTGTATCTTCGGAGCGGGTCCACTTATCTGGAAACACCATATATTTT.

The rearrangement uses TRBV28 and TRBJ2-7; TRBD1 matches 9 bases. The CDR3 is 17 residues long. With 3 bases clipped from V and 4 bases from J, the junction kept 13 bases outside the gene matches. CDR1 is MDHEN and CDR2 is SYDVKM in the germline V gene. CDR3 protein: CASSFTRGTGSRYEQYF. In DNA, the CDR3 is TGTGCCAGCAGTTTCACGCGAGGGACAGGGTCTCGATACGAGCAGTACTTC.

The rearrangement links TRBV28 to TRBJ1-5, with 7 nucleotides matching TRBD1. V lost 8 bases to trimming and J lost 0 bases; unmatched junction nucleotides: 4. The CDR3 is made up of 14 amino acids. Per germline, CDR1 MDHEN and CDR2 SYDVKM. The CDR3 loop reads CASQGVNSNQPQHF. The CDR3 nucleotides are TGTGCCAGCCAGGGGGTTAATAGCAATCAGCCCCAGCATTTT.

This sequence joins TRBV5-6 and TRBJ2-1, with 10 bases matching TRBD2. V gave up 4 bases and J gave up 2 bases; unmatched junction bases: 3. This CDR3 region has 15 residues. The germline gives CDR1 SGHDT, CDR2 YYEEEE. The CDR3 DNA reads as TGTGCCAGCAGCCAGACTAGCGGGCCCTACAATGAGCAGTTCTTC. This gives the protein CASSQTSGPYNEQFF.

This sequence joins TRBV28 and TRBJ2-1, with TRBD2 matching 12 bases. The CDR3 contains 17 residues. The V gene end was trimmed by 4 bases and the J gene end by 3 bases; junction bases not matched to a gene: 7. Per the germline V gene, CDR1 is MDHEN and CDR2 is SYDVKM. The CDR3 DNA follows: TGTGCCAGCAGTTCTCCCCGGACTAGCGGGATCTACAATGAGCAGTTCTTC. Translation: CASSSPRTSGIYNEQFF.

The chain employs TRBV29-1 and TRBJ2-1; a weak D match, TRBD2 (6 bases). From germline, CDR1 is SQVTM and CDR2 ANQGSEA. Trimming took off 4 bases at V and 4 bases at J, with 14 bases between the two ends. CDR3 size: 14 residues. CDR3 nucleotides: TGCAGCGTTGGTGGCGGGGCAGTGTACAATGAGCAGTTCTTC. It yields the protein CSVGGGAVYNEQFF.

CDR3 sequence reads: CAWSSGGNQPQHF. The CDR3 region has the DNA TGTGCCTGGAGTTCGGGGGGCAATCAGCCCCAGCATTTT. This chain joins TRBV30 and TRBJ1-5, with a possible D match to TRBD1 (5 bases). This CDR3 is 13 amino acids long. CDR1 and CDR2 from the germline V gene are GTSNPN and SVGIG (reference sequence). The V and J ends lost 2 bases and 2 bases respectively, with 7 bases between them.

The rearrangement uses TRBV7-9 and TRBJ1-3; no reliable D call. CDR3 length: 15 amino acids. The V end lost 2 bases, the J end lost 2 bases, and 10 bases lay between the germline ends. Germline assignment: CDR1 SEHNR and CDR2 FQNEAQ (reference sequence). DNA for the CDR3: TGTGCCAGCAGCTTATTGGCAGTAACTGGAAACACCATATATTTT. Amino acid sequence: CASSLLAVTGNTIYF.

The chain uses TRBV18 and TRBJ1-5, with 8 bases lining up with TRBD1. The V gene end was trimmed by 3 bases and the J gene end by 2 bases; junction bases not matched to a gene: 3. This CDR3 is 15 amino acids long. CDR1 and CDR2 (germline): KGHSH, LQKENI. The CDR3 DNA sequence: TGTGCCAGCTCACCGGACAGGGCTGGCAATCAGCCCCAGCATTTT. It translates to CASSPDRAGNQPQHF. The full variable domain, with the rest looked up from reference TRBV18 and TRBJ1-5, is NAGVMQNPRHLVRRRGQEARLRCSPMKGHSHVYWYRQLPEEGLKFMVYLQKENIIDESGMPKERFSAEFPKEGPSILRIQQVVRGDSAAYFCASSPDRAGNQPQHFGDGTRLSIL.

The rearrangement uses TRBV4-1 and TRBJ1-2; D perhaps matches TRBD1 (5 bases). CDR1 is MGHRA, CDR2 YSYEKL, per germline. The germline V and J ends were trimmed by 2 bases and 8 bases, with 18 bases remaining between them. The CDR3 totals 15 residues. The CDR3 DNA reads TGCGCCAGCAGCCAACTGGGGGGACGCGGCCGAGGCTACACCTTC. Protein: CASSQLGGRGRGYTF.

The CDR3, as DNA: TGTGCCAGCAGCGCCGACAGGGGGAGCACAGATACGCAGTATTTT. As protein: CASSADRGSTDTQYF. The chain employs TRBV5-6 and TRBJ2-3, with TRBD1 matching over 9 bases. CDR3 length: 15 residues. Germline CDR1 is SGHDT and CDR2 is YYEEEE. V shed 4 bases and J 0 bases; nucleotides not matched to a gene: 3.

The rearrangement links TRBV5-1 to TRBJ1-4; D not certain. The germline gives CDR1 SGHRS, CDR2 YFSETQ. The CDR3 has 14 residues. The V gene lost 2 bases and the J gene lost 7 bases, with 12 bases spanning the gap. The CDR3 DNA sequence: TGCGCCAGCAGCTTCCGGGGAATCGGTGAAAAACTGTTTTTT. It yields the protein CASSFRGIGEKLFF.

This clone was detected a few times. V is TRBV4-1 and J is TRBJ1-2, with 8 bases fitting TRBD1. J lost 6 bases, V lost 5 bases, and 14 bases had no gene match. The CDR3 runs 16 residues. Germline assignment: CDR1 MGHRA and CDR2 YSYEKL. The CDR3 DNA sequence: TGCGCCAGCAGCAACCGACAGGGGCTTTCAGCTCATGGCTACACCTTC. Residues: CASSNRQGLSAHGYTF.

This rearrangement joins TRBV2 to TRBJ2-1, with D possibly TRBD1 on 6 matching bases. V was shortened by 4 bases and J by 0 bases, with 10 bases between the two germline ends. Germline V CDR1 and CDR2: SNHLY, FYNNEI. The CDR3 is 15 residues long. This CDR3 reads CASSADRSSYNEQFF. CDR3 coding DNA: TGTGCCAGCAGTGCCGACAGGAGCTCCTACAATGAGCAGTTCTTC.

The chain recombines TRBV4-1 with TRBJ2-6; the D gene is possibly TRBD1 (5 bases). Germline V CDR1 and CDR2: MGHRA, YSYEKL. With 1 base removed from V and 1 base from J, the gap between germline ends came to 8 bases. CDR3 length: 16 residues. The CDR3 sequence is CASSQVGPSGANVLTF. As DNA, the CDR3 is TGCGCCAGCAGCCAAGTGGGGCCTTCTGGGGCCAACGTCCTGACTTTC.

The rearrangement links TRBV19 to TRBJ1-2; TRBD1 is a possible D gene (5 bases). V dropped 7 bases and J dropped 7 bases, with 16 bases sitting between them. The CDR3 loop spans 13 amino acids. Germline CDR1 reads LNHDA; CDR2 reads SQIVND (reference sequence). CDR3 loop: CASTEGRGGGYTF. The CDR3 region has the DNA TGTGCCAGTACAGAAGGGAGGGGCGGTGGCTACACCTTC.

This clone was detected only once. The junction departs from germline at one end; a sequencing error may be responsible. The V call is TRBV7-9, the J call TRBJ2-1; 7 nucleotides agree with TRBD2. From germline, CDR1 is SEHNR and CDR2 FQNEAQ (reference sequence). The CDR3 extends over 16 amino acids. The CDR3 is CSSTKGPRLADNEQFF. CDR3 nucleotide sequence: TGTTCCAGCACCAAAGGGCCCAGGCTAGCGGACAATGAGCAGTTCTTC.

J is TRBJ1-2 and V is TRBV2, with 9 bases that match TRBD1. This CDR3 comprises 12 residues. CDR1 is SNHLY, CDR2 FYNNEI, per germline. The V gene end was trimmed by 11 bases and the J gene end by 1 base; junction bases not matched to a gene: 2. CDR3 amino acids: CAATGGNYGYTF. The CDR3 DNA reads TGTGCCGCGACAGGGGGTAACTATGGCTACACCTTC.